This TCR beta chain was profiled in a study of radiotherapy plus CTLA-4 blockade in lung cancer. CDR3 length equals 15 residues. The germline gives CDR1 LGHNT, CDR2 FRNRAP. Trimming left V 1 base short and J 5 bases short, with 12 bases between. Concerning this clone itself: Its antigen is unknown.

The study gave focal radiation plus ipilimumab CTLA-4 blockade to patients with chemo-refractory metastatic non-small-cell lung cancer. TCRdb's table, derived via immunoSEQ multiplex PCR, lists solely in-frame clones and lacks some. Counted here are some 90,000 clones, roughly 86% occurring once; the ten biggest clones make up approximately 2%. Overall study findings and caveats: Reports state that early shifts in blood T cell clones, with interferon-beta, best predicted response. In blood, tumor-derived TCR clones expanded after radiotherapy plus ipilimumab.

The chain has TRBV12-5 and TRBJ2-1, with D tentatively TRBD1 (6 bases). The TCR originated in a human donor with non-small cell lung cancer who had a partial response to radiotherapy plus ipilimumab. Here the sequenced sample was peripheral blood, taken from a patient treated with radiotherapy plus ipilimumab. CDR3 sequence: CASGLGRGNNNEQFF. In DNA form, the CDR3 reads TGTGCTAGTGGTTTGGGCAGGGGCAACAACAATGAGCAGTTCTTC.